The 3 T cell receptor beta chains in this list originate from one sample, sequenced in a study of blood T cell repertoires in COVID-19. The method was immunoSEQ multiplex PCR; TCRdb's version includes in-frame clones alone and lacks a portion of them. Among 260,000 or so clones listed, about four fifths were seen once. Sequencing input: peripheral blood. The receptors come from a man older than 75 with acute or convalescent COVID-19.

The V call is TRBV21-1, the J call TRBJ1-6; TRBD1, the table's D call, was not compared with the DNA. TRBV21-1 is assigned pseudogene status. The CDR3 sequence is 14 residues long. As DNA, the CDR3 is TGTGCCAGCAGCGCGCGGACATACGATTCACCCCTCCACTTT. Encoded protein: CASSARTYDSPLHF.

This clone was counted between two and nine times. The chain uses TRBV6-5 and TRBJ2-1; D perhaps matches TRBD1 (5 bases). Trimming left V 6 bases short and J 5 bases short, with 14 bases between. Germline V gene lookup returns CDR1 MNHEY and CDR2 SVGAGI. The CDR3 has 14 amino acids. CDR3 protein: CASRYGRAHNEQFF. CDR3 coding DNA: TGTGCCAGCAGATACGGCAGGGCCCACAATGAGCAGTTCTTC.

DNA for the CDR3: TGTGCCAGCAGCTTAGTTCAGGGGGTGAACACTGAAGCTTTCTTT. The encoded protein is CASSLVQGVNTEAFF. The chain joins TRBV7-2 to TRBJ1-1; TRBD1 aligns across 7 bases. V shed 1 base and J 0 bases; nucleotides not matched to a gene: 2. CDR1 and CDR2 from the germline V gene are SGHTA and FQGNSA. This CDR3 is 15 amino acids long.